This passage covers 19 T cell receptor beta chains from one sample sequenced in a study of T cell responses to AZD1222 COVID-19 vaccine. The repertoire was sequenced with immunoSEQ multiplex PCR; TCRdb's copy has only in-frame clones and lacks some. Of more than 95,000 clones listed, about nine tenths were seen once; the top ten hold roughly 4.4%. Specimen: peripheral blood, collected on day 0 of AZD1222 vaccination. The receptor source for this set is an adult in good health.

The chain combines TRBV19 with TRBJ2-4; the match to TRBD2 covers 14 bases. Germline CDR1 LNHDA, CDR2 SQIVND (reference sequence). V shed 5 bases and J 0 bases; nucleotides not matched to a gene: 6. The CDR3 runs 18 residues. CDR3 in DNA: TGTGCCAGTAGTGCTAGACTAGCGGGGGGGATAGCCAAAAACATTCAGTACTTC. This sequence encodes CASSARLAGGIAKNIQYF.

The sample holds one count of this clone. This chain uses TRBV18 with TRBJ2-1; D not resolved. V gave up 4 bases and J gave up 4 bases, with 11 bases separating them. The germline V gene encodes CDR1 KGHSH and CDR2 LQKENI. CDR3 size: 14 residues. This chain's CDR3 is CASSRAELYNEQFF. The CDR3 DNA sequence: TGTGCCAGCTCACGAGCCGAACTTTACAATGAGCAGTTCTTC.

The V call is TRBV9, the J call TRBJ2-3; 7 nucleotides match TRBD2. CDR3 length equals 14 residues. Trimming removed 3 bases from V and 2 bases from J; junction bases left unmatched: 3. Germline V lookup: CDR1 SGDLS, CDR2 YYNGEE. CDR3 DNA: TGTGCCAGCAGCGCCAGGGACTACACAGATACGCAGTATTTT. This codes for CASSARDYTDTQYF.

The chain is built from TRBV6-5 and TRBJ1-2; TRBD1 might be the D (5 bases). From germline, CDR1 is MNHEY and CDR2 SVGAGI. Trimming removed 2 bases from V and 5 bases from J, with 12 bases in between. This CDR3 is built from 14 residues. The CDR3 protein is CASSYRWGGYGYTF. The CDR3 DNA is TGTGCCAGCAGTTACCGGTGGGGGGGGTATGGCTACACCTTC.

The chain recombines TRBV3-1 (or the pseudogene TRBV3-2) with TRBJ1-6; 9 positions agree with TRBD1. Germline CDR1 and CDR2: LGHDT and YNNKEL (reference sequence). This CDR3 is 15 amino acids long. J lost 6 bases, V lost 4 bases, and 4 bases had no gene match. The CDR3, as DNA: TGTGCCAGCAGCCCGGGACAGGGAGGTAATTCACCCCTCCACTTT. Its protein product is CASSPGQGGNSPLHF.

This rearrangement joins TRBV4-2 to TRBJ2-1; TRBD2 matches at 14 bases. V shed 2 bases, J shed 10 bases, and the junction held 4 bases outside the gene matches. There are 15 residues in the CDR3. Germline lookup yields CDR1 LGHNA and CDR2 YNFKEQ. The CDR3 nucleotides are TGTGCCAGCAGCCAACCGACTAGCGGGGGGGCCGAGCAGTTCTTC. Its translation is CASSQPTSGGAEQFF.

This clone was observed a few times. The chain couples TRBV3-1 (or the pseudogene TRBV3-2) to TRBJ1-5, with D tentatively TRBD1 (5 bases). This CDR3 is built from 14 residues. Trimming took 1 base from V and 6 from J, leaving 10 bases between them. CDR1 and CDR2 (germline): LGHDT, YNNKEL (reference sequence). The chain's CDR3 is CASSQAGTSQPQHF. The CDR3 coding sequence is TGTGCCAGCAGCCAAGCCGGGACCTCTCAGCCCCAGCATTTT.

The chain links TRBV3-1 (or the pseudogene TRBV3-2) to TRBJ2-4, with D possibly matching TRBD1 (6 bases). The CDR3 extends over 17 amino acids. Germline V CDR1 and CDR2: LGHDT, YNNKEL (reference sequence). V lost 3 bases, J lost 0 bases, and 15 bases lay in between. The CDR3 DNA follows: TGTGCCAGCAGCCATCTCCTTTGGGGGCTAGCCAAAAACATTCAGTACTTC. Encoded protein: CASSHLLWGLAKNIQYF.

The V gene is TRBV28, the J gene TRBJ2-1; D is undetermined. Trimming pared 7 bases from V and 7 bases from J, leaving 20 bases between. Germline assignment: CDR1 MDHEN and CDR2 SYDVKM. CDR3 length: 15 amino acids. The DNA for the CDR3 is TGTGCCAGCACCCCTAGTGGTCCGATTTTAAATGAGCAGTTCTTC. This encodes CASTPSGPILNEQFF.

The chain has TRBV7-6 and TRBJ2-3, with TRBD1 identical over 8 bases. The CDR3 sequence is 14 residues long. The junction had 3 bases not matched to a gene; V was cut back by 5 bases and J by 2 bases. From germline, CDR1 is SGHVS and CDR2 FNYEAQ. In nucleotides, the CDR3 is TGTGCCAGCAGCACGACAGGGGCCACAGATACGCAGTATTTT. Translated: CASSTTGATDTQYF.

The CDR3 DNA follows: TGTGCCAGCAGTGAAGTTGGGGGGTATGGCTACACCTTC. Translated: CASSEVGGYGYTF. V gene TRBV25-1 combines with J gene TRBJ1-2; a weak D match, TRBD1 (5 bases). CDR3 length: 13 residues. Trimming pared 2 bases from V and 5 bases from J, leaving 9 bases between. Per the germline V gene, CDR1 is MGHDK and CDR2 is SYGVNS.

This chain uses TRBV2 with TRBJ1-2, with D maybe TRBD1 (5 bases). The V gene's germline CDR1 is SNHLY and CDR2 FYNNEI. The germline V and J ends were trimmed by 3 bases and 4 bases, with 9 bases remaining between them. This CDR3 region has 13 residues. The CDR3 nucleotides are TGTGCCAGCAGTGAGGGGACGGGCTATGGCTACACCTTC. Translation gives CASSEGTGYGYTF.

CDR3 bases: TGTGCCAGCAGTCCGGGACTAGCGGGAGTTACCGGGGAGCTGTTTTTT. Translation: CASSPGLAGVTGELFF. The chain carries TRBV27 and TRBJ2-2; 14 bases agree with TRBD2. Germline V gene lookup returns CDR1 MNHEY and CDR2 SMNVEV (reference sequence). Trimming removed 5 bases from V and 5 bases from J; junction bases left unmatched: 4. This CDR3 contains 16 residues.

This sequence joins TRBV24-1 and TRBJ2-5; 8 bases are a match to TRBD1. CDR3 length: 15 amino acids. The V segment lost 3 bases and the J segment 4 bases; nucleotides outside the gene matches: 6. Germline V gene lookup returns CDR1 KGHDR and CDR2 SFDVKD. The CDR3: CATSDDRGSGETQYF. CDR3 nucleotide sequence: TGTGCCACCAGTGATGACAGGGGCAGTGGAGAGACCCAGTACTTC.

CDR3 amino acids: CARYPLAPLRYF. CDR3 DNA: TGTGCCAGGTATCCACTAGCGCCCCTTCGGTACTTC. The V and J genes are TRBV6-5 and TRBJ2-7; 7 bases line up with TRBD2. The CDR3 totals 12 residues. V gave up 9 bases and J gave up 12 bases; unmatched junction bases: 14. The germline V gene has CDR1 MNHEY and CDR2 SVGAGI.

V is TRBV24-1 and J is TRBJ1-2; 8 positions match TRBD1. The germline gives CDR1 KGHDR, CDR2 SFDVKD. This CDR3 is 16 amino acids long. Trimming cost V 3 bases and J 4 bases; bases outside gene matches: 9. CDR3 bases: TGTGCCACCAGTGATCCCAGACAGGGGAGCGCCTATGGCTACACCTTC. This translates into CATSDPRQGSAYGYTF.

The chain is built from TRBV19 and TRBJ1-1; unclear D gene. Looked up from germline, CDR1 is LNHDA and CDR2 is SQIVND (reference sequence). The CDR3 consists of 13 residues. The V end lost 10 bases, the J end lost 1 base, and 13 bases lay between the germline ends. The CDR3: CAIKTRGNTEAFF. CDR3 in DNA: TGTGCCATCAAAACTCGGGGGAACACTGAAGCTTTCTTT.

V is TRBV6-1 and J is TRBJ1-1; weak D call: TRBD1 (5 bases). This CDR3 is 13 amino acids long. The germline V gene has CDR1 MNHNS and CDR2 SASEGT. V shed 2 bases and J shed 5 bases, with 9 bases lying between them. The CDR3 DNA reads as TGTGCCAGCAGTGAATCGGGGCGAACTGAAGCTTTCTTT. It yields the protein CASSESGRTEAFF.

The V and J genes are TRBV4-3 and TRBJ1-2; D is possibly TRBD1 (6 bases). The CDR3 runs 14 residues. Germline lookup yields CDR1 LGHNA and CDR2 YSLEER. Between the trimmed V and J ends, which lost 3 bases and 4 bases, there was a span of 12 bases. Written as DNA, the CDR3 is TGCGCCAGCAGCCAGAGGGGAGGGGGCTATGGCTACACCTTC. This encodes CASSQRGGGYGYTF.